The clone carrying this TCR beta chain was seen just once. Its antigen is as yet unknown. In germline, CDR1 is SQVTM, CDR2 ANQGSEA. This CDR3 has 13 residues. Trimming removed 7 bases from V and 4 bases from J, with 13 bases in between. The record originates from a study of blood T cells in healthy people across ages. Next came a second PCR, run for 7 to 11 cycles, which used a sample-barcoded 5' primer along with a J-beta primer mix. One entry per CDR3 protein results from TCRdb running MiXCR on the 5' RACE reads. The table lists around 700,000 distinct CDR3 sequences, 20% to 25% of them singletons, with roughly a tenth in the top ten. There were healthy Caucasian individuals from Russia, aged about 6 to 100, serving as donors. The study's findings and limits: Roughly linear declines in TCR beta diversity per million T cells occurred with age.

These same data were also listed under a study on T cells of mothers and their children.

The rearrangement joins TRBV29-1 to TRBJ1-4; tentative D call: TRBD1 (5 bases). This receptor was taken from a boy aged 5-17 years in good health. The sequencing sample was made of blood. CDR3 sequence: CSAREGNNEKLFF. The CDR3 bases are TGCAGCGCAAGGGAGGGGAATAATGAAAAACTGTTTTTT.